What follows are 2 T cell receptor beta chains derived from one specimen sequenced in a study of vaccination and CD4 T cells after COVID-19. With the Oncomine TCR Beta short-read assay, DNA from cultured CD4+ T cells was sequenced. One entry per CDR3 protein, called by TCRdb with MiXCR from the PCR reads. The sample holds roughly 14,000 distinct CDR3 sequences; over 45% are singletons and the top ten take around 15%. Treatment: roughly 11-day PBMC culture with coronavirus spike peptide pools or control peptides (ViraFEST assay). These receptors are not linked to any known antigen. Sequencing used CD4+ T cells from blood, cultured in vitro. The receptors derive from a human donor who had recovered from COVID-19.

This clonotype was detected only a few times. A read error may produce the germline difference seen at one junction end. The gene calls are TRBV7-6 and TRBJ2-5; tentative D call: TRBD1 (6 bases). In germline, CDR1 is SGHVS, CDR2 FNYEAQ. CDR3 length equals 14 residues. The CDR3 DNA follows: TGTGCTAGCAGCTTAGTAGCGACAGGAGAGACCCAGTACTTC. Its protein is CASSLVATGETQYF.

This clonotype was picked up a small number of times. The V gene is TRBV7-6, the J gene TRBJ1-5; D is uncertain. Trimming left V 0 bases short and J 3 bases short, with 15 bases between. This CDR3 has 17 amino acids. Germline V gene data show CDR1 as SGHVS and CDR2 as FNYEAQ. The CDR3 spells CASSLAVGQRINQPQHF. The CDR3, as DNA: TGTGCCAGCAGCTTAGCGGTTGGGCAGCGGATCAATCAGCCCCAGCATTTT.